A single T cell receptor (beta chain) is shown here with its context. As yet, its antigen is unknown. This entry comes from a study of shared clonotypes between healthy human individuals. Study-level background: Participating donors consisted of two women and a few men aged 18 to 49.

Notes on the study in general: Several donors showed sharing of approximately 4.7% of naive CD4 clonotypes. Researchers sampled only blood; tissue repertoires likely differ.

In replicate PCRs of sorted subsets, 150 to 200 ng DNA, approximately 30,000 T cell genomes, was used. TCRdb's copy holds only in-frame clones and misses some; the assay was immunoSEQ multiplex PCR. The data contain around 550,000 clones, almost 97% of them seen just once; the ten biggest clones take up 0.06%. Sequenced material: naive CD4+ T cells sorted from blood. Subset meaning: CD45RA+ positively selected. The receptor's source is a woman younger than 45 in good health.

The CDR3 DNA reads as TGTGCCAGCAAAGACAGGGCCTCCAACTACGAGCAGTACTTC. Protein: CASKDRASNYEQYF. The rearrangement links TRBV14 to TRBJ2-7; 7 nucleotides align to TRBD1. Germline lookup yields CDR1 SGHDN and CDR2 FVKESK. The CDR3 length is 14 residues. The V gene end was trimmed by 7 bases and the J gene end by 3 bases; junction bases not matched to a gene: 9.